These T cell receptor beta chains were read from a single sample in a study of blood T cell repertoires in COVID-19. Clones were read by immunoSEQ multiplex PCR, and TCRdb kept only the in-frame ones, dropping some. This table holds 200,000 to 300,000 clones, 75% to 90% found once. The source material was PBMCs or T cells enriched from blood (not recorded which). These receptors all stem from a woman in her thirties or forties with acute COVID-19. Each CDR3 is given with its conserved first and last residue. D genes are given only for firm matches. Only part of the rows carry a size: once, few, many, or a class if the clone is expanded.

DNA,CDR3,V,D,J,size
TGTGCCAGCAGCCCAAAACGATCAGCGGGGGCCTACGAGCAGTACTTC,CASSPKRSAGAYEQYF,TRBV5-4,TRBD2,TRBJ2-7,once
TGCGCCACTCTCAGGGATGAGCAGTTCTTC,CATLRDEQFF,TRBV10-2,-,TRBJ2-1,few
TGTGCCATCAGGACAGGGTCAAACCCCTACGAGCAGTACTTC,CAIRTGSNPYEQYF,TRBV6-5,TRBD1,TRBJ2-7,-
TGTGCCAGCAGTCCCGGGACAGCGTCAGCTGAAGCTTTCTTT,CASSPGTASAEAFF,TRBV6-5,TRBD1,TRBJ1-1,-
TGTGCCACCAGTGATACAGGGACTAGCGGGATCTACAATGAGCAGTTCTTC,CATSDTGTSGIYNEQFF,TRBV24-1,TRBD2,TRBJ2-1,once
TGTGCCAGCAGCCAGCGTGGTTCGTCCTCCTACGAGCAGTACTTC,CASSQRGSSSYEQYF,TRBV4-2,-,TRBJ2-7,-
TGCGCCAGCAGCCAAGATCACGACTTGAGCTCCTACAATGAGCAGTTCTTC,CASSQDHDLSSYNEQFF,TRBV4-1,-,TRBJ2-1,-
TGTGCCAGCAGCTCAGACGACAGATACGAGCAGTACTTC,CASSSDDRYEQYF,TRBV7-9,-,TRBJ2-7,-
TGTGCCAGCAGCGCCGCCGGGACAGGGGGACGCGAGCAGTACTTC,CASSAAGTGGREQYF,TRBV5-4,TRBD1,TRBJ2-7,-
TGTGCCAGCAGCTTACCGTCGGTCCCCTCCGCTGAGCAGTTCTTC,CASSLPSVPSAEQFF,TRBV13,-,TRBJ2-1,-
TGCGCCAGCAGCAGAGACAGGCTCCAAAATTCACCCCTCCACTTT,CASSRDRLQNSPLHF,TRBV5-1,-,TRBJ1-6,-
TGTGCCAGCAGTTTATCGATCGGCGGGAGCAGGGAGCAGTTCTTC,CASSLSIGGSREQFF,TRBV27,TRBD2,TRBJ2-1,-
TGTGCCAGCAGTTTACTGGGGGCTCAGCCCCAGCATTTT,CASSLLGAQPQHF,TRBV28,-,TRBJ1-5,-
TGTGCCAGCAGTACGACAGCCATTAATTCACCCCTCCACTTT,CASSTTAINSPLHF,TRBV28,-,TRBJ1-6,-
TGTGCCTGGAGTGTGGACCGGACAGGGTTTAATTCACCCCTCCACTTT,CAWSVDRTGFNSPLHF,TRBV30,TRBD1,TRBJ1-6,-
TGTGCCATCAGCCTAGCGGGAAAGAACGAGCAGTACTTC,CAISLAGKNEQYF,TRBV10-3,TRBD2,TRBJ2-7,-
TGTGCCAGCAGTTACACTATCGGACTAGCGGGGGCCTCCTACGAGCAGTACTTC,CASSYTIGLAGASYEQYF,TRBV6-2/TRBV6-3,TRBD2,TRBJ2-7,-
TGTGCCAGTAGTATCCCGACAGGGGCGGGTGGCTACACCTTC,CASSIPTGAGGYTF,TRBV19,TRBD1,TRBJ1-2,-
TGTGCCAGCAGCCAAGAATCAGGGGCAGATACGCAGTATTTT,CASSQESGADTQYF,TRBV4-2,-,TRBJ2-3,-
TGTGCCTTGGGACAGGGGGTCGGGGAGCTGTTTTTT,CALGQGVGELFF,TRBV30,TRBD1,TRBJ2-2,-
TGCGCCAGCAGCAGGACAGTTGCAACTAATGAAAAACTGTTTTTT,CASSRTVATNEKLFF,TRBV5-1,-,TRBJ1-4,-
TGTGCCAGCAGCCCCGAGGGAGGGTTCTACGAGCAGTACTTC,CASSPEGGFYEQYF,TRBV7-2,TRBD2,TRBJ2-7,-
TGTGCCAGCCGAGGGTGGGAGGAGACCCAGTACTTC,CASRGWEETQYF,TRBV6-5,-,TRBJ2-5,-
TGCAGCGTTGAGGACAGGGGGGCTGAAAAACTGTTTTTT,CSVEDRGAEKLFF,TRBV29-1,TRBD1,TRBJ1-4,-
TGTGCCAGCAGATCCCTGGGGGGGAACACTGAAGCTTTCTTT,CASRSLGGNTEAFF,TRBV27,-,TRBJ1-1,-
TGCGCCAGCAGCTTGTTAGGGGTAAACACTGAAGCTTTCTTT,CASSLLGVNTEAFF,TRBV5-1,-,TRBJ1-1,-
TGTGCCAGTAGTATCTTTTCTAGCGGAGAATACAATGAGCAGTTCTTC,CASSIFSSGEYNEQFF,TRBV19,TRBD2,TRBJ2-1,-
TGTGCCACCAGCACGACTAGCGGGAATAGCCAAGAGACCCAGTACTTC,CATSTTSGNSQETQYF,TRBV24-1,TRBD2,TRBJ2-5,-
TGTGCCAGCAGCGAGGGAGAGACCCAGTACTTC,CASSEGETQYF,TRBV25-1,-,TRBJ2-5,-
TGTGCCAGCAGCCAAGGAATGGGACTAGCGGGCCATGAGCAGTTCTTC,CASSQGMGLAGHEQFF,TRBV3-1/TRBV3-2,TRBD2,TRBJ2-1,few
TGTGCCAGTAGCCACCCGGGTCGACCGTCCTACGAGCAGTACTTC,CASSHPGRPSYEQYF,TRBV19,-,TRBJ2-7,-
TGTGCCAGCAGTGCCGGTAGTTCCTACGAGCAGTACTTC,CASSAGSSYEQYF,TRBV9,-,TRBJ2-7,-
TGTGCCAGCAGCTTAGTAGGGCGGGAGAGCAATGAGCAGTTCTTC,CASSLVGRESNEQFF,TRBV7-6,TRBD2,TRBJ2-1,-
TGTGCCAGCAGCGTAGAGGCGGGAGCGATCAATGAGCAGTTCTTC,CASSVEAGAINEQFF,TRBV9,TRBD2,TRBJ2-1,-
TGCGCCAGCAGCCAGGACAGGGGGGGCCACGAGCAGTACTTC,CASSQDRGGHEQYF,TRBV4-1,TRBD1,TRBJ2-7,-
TGTGCCACCAGTGATGGAAACAGGGGTCGGGGCTATGGCTACACCTTC,CATSDGNRGRGYGYTF,TRBV24-1,TRBD1,TRBJ1-2,-
TGTGCCAGCTCAACGACCGGGACAGGCAATTCACCCCTCCACTTT,CASSTTGTGNSPLHF,TRBV18,TRBD1,TRBJ1-6,-
TGTGCTAGTGGAAGGGACAGTAATGAAGCTTTCTTT,CASGRDSNEAFF,TRBV12-5,TRBD1,TRBJ1-1,once
TGTGCCAGCAGCCTCAGGGTCGAGCAGTACTTC,CASSLRVEQYF,TRBV12-3/TRBV12-4,-,TRBJ2-7,-
TGTGCCAGCAGCTTTGACAGGGGGATCTATGGCTACACCTTC,CASSFDRGIYGYTF,TRBV11-3,TRBD1,TRBJ1-2,-